Below, 5 T cell receptor beta chains from the same sample are listed, as sequenced in a study of T-cell reconstitution after alpha-beta-depleted transplantation in children. As it was prepared, the TCRbeta library received unique molecular identifiers. One entry per CDR3 protein, called by TCRdb with MiXCR from the PCR reads. The profile shows about 980,000 distinct CDR3 sequences, roughly 29% of them singletons. The sequenced sample was PBMCs, mostly from graft donor cells, obtained 360 days after TCRalphabeta/CD19-depleted stem cell transplant. These TCRs come from a boy under three years old who had a stem cell transplant for SCID, so the T cells may come from the graft donor.

This clonotype has a handful of counts. The chain joins TRBV7-9 to TRBJ2-6, with unresolved D. The CDR3 runs to 15 residues. Germline-derived CDR1 and CDR2 are SEHNR and FQNEAQ (reference sequence). V lost 7 bases and J 0 bases, leaving 10 bases between the germline ends. CDR3 in amino acids: CASTLPGSGANVLTF. In DNA, the CDR3 is TGTGCCAGCACCCTACCAGGCTCTGGGGCCAACGTCCTGACTTTC. The full variable domain, its missing parts supplied by reference TRBV7-9 and TRBJ2-6, is DTGVSQNPRHKITKRGQNVTFRCDPISEHNRLYWYRQTLGQGPEFLTYFQNEAQLEKSRLLSDRFSAERPKGSFSTLEIQRTEQGDSAMYLCASTLPGSGANVLTFGAGSRLTVL.

The rearrangement joins TRBV20-1 to TRBJ2-5; TRBD2 agrees at 12 bases. Germline CDR1 is DFQATT and CDR2 is SNEGSKA (reference sequence). This CDR3 is 14 amino acids long. Trimming took 6 bases from V and 4 from J; bases not matched to a gene: 6. Here the CDR3 DNA reads TGCAGTGCGGATGAACTAGCGGGGGGAGAGACCCAGTACTTC. Amino acid sequence: CSADELAGGETQYF.

This clonotype was seen only a few times. The rearrangement links TRBV7-9 to TRBJ1-4, with TRBD1 matching over 8 bases. The CDR3 extends over 15 amino acids. Losses at the gene ends were 4 bases for V and 7 bases for J; bases not matched to a gene: 8. Germline lookup yields CDR1 SEHNR and CDR2 FQNEAQ (reference sequence). The CDR3 loop reads CASSSADRVPEKLFF. The CDR3 nucleotides read TGTGCCAGCAGCTCCGCGGACAGGGTACCTGAAAAACTGTTTTTT.

V gene TRBV11-2 combines with J gene TRBJ1-2; D is possibly TRBD1 (5 bases). The CDR3 runs to 14 residues. The germline gives CDR1 SGHAT, CDR2 FQNNGV. Trimming took off 3 bases at V and 7 bases at J, with 15 bases between the two ends. CDR3 residues: CASSLGEVGGGYTF. In nucleotides, the CDR3 is TGTGCCAGCAGCTTGGGGGAAGTAGGAGGTGGCTACACCTTC.

V and J are TRBV25-1 and TRBJ2-2; D may correspond to TRBD1 or TRBD2 (6 bases each). Germline CDR1 is MGHDK and CDR2 is SYGVNS. The CDR3 has 17 residues. Trimming left V 4 bases short and J 3 bases short, with 18 bases between. CDR3 bases: TGTGCCAGCAGTGCGCGAGGGGGGTTCGAGGACACCGGGGAGCTGTTTTTT. This gives the protein CASSARGGFEDTGELFF.